These 16 T cell receptor beta chains originate from one sample sequenced in a study of cytomegalovirus exposure and HLA in healthy donors listed by TCRdb under 2017. Library preparation used the immunoSEQ multiplex PCR assay. For the multiplex PCR, a mixture combining 60 forward primers for TCR Vbeta segments and 13 reverse primers for TCR Jbeta segments was used. Sourced from immuneACCESS, this table was stored by TCRdb with only in-frame sequences that have V and J called. A share of the clones is absent; for the studies checked, an unresolved V gene accounts for under half, and the remainder has no known explanation. The sample table holds roughly 140,000 clones, of which over 60% were seen once. The top ten clonotypes cover roughly 2% of the sample. Sequenced material: PBMCs. These receptors were collected from a woman in her thirties or forties in good health and CMV-seronegative.

The chain is built from TRBV2 and TRBJ2-1; D ambiguous. The V and J ends lost 7 bases and 0 bases respectively, with 7 bases between them. CDR1 and CDR2 (germline): SNHLY, FYNNEI. The CDR3 has 13 residues. The CDR3 DNA reads TGTGCCAGCACTTCCTACTCCTACAATGAGCAGTTCTTC. It encodes CASTSYSYNEQFF.

The chain combines TRBV11-2 with TRBJ1-1; 7 bases map to TRBD1. CDR1 SGHAT and CDR2 FQNNGV come from the germline V gene. With 2 bases clipped from V and 1 base from J, the junction kept 4 bases outside the gene matches. This CDR3 is 15 amino acids long. The CDR3 region has the DNA TGTGCCAGCAGCTTAAGATCAGGGGGGAACACTGAAGCTTTCTTT. Translating it yields CASSLRSGGNTEAFF. Looking up the rest from reference TRBV11-2 and TRBJ1-1 gives the full variable domain: EAGVAQSPRYKIIEKRQSVAFWCNPISGHATLYWYQQILGQGPKLLIQFQNNGVVDDSQLPKDRFSAERLKGVDSTLKIQPAKLEDSAVYLCASSLRSGGNTEAFFGQGTRLTVV.

V usage is TRBV28 and J usage is TRBJ1-5, with D unresolved. This CDR3 is 16 amino acids long. V was pared by 6 bases and J by 1 base, with 16 bases between. From germline, CDR1 is MDHEN and CDR2 SYDVKM. The CDR3 bases are TGTGCCAGCAGCCCCGCCAGGCGACCCAGCAATCAGCCCCAGCATTTT. Translation gives CASSPARRPSNQPQHF.

The CDR3 DNA reads as TGTGCCAGTAGTATAAAATCTCCCGGGACAGGGTGGGGTGAGCAGTTCTTC. Encoded protein: CASSIKSPGTGWGEQFF. This chain joins TRBV19 and TRBJ2-1, with 9 bases lining up with TRBD1. This CDR3 is 17 amino acids long. The germline CDR1 and CDR2 sequences are LNHDA and SQIVND (reference sequence). Losses at the gene ends were 2 bases for V and 9 bases for J; bases not matched to a gene: 14. The full variable domain, completed using reference TRBV19 and TRBJ2-1, is DGGITQSPKYLFRKEGQNVTLSCEQNLNHDAMYWYRQDPGQGLRLIYYSQIVNDFQKGDIAEGYSVSREKKESFPLTVTSAQKNPTAFYLCASSIKSPGTGWGEQFFGPGTRLTVL.

There are a few counts of this clone. The rearrangement joins TRBV4-2 to TRBJ2-3; 9 bases fit TRBD2. Germline V gives CDR1 LGHNA, CDR2 YNFKEQ. The CDR3 is 19 amino acids. After removal of 1 base from V and 2 bases from J, the junction contained 13 bases not matched to a gene. In nucleotides, the CDR3 is TGTGCCAGCAGCCAAGTCCATAAAGGGGCTAGCGGGGCCACAGATACGCAGTATTTT. This gives the protein CASSQVHKGASGATDTQYF.

V gene TRBV7-8 combines with J gene TRBJ2-2; 9 positions match TRBD1. The CDR3 is 14 residues long. V shed 4 bases and J 6 bases; nucleotides not matched to a gene: 3. CDR1 and CDR2 from the germline V gene are SGHVS and FQNEAQ. CDR3 nucleotides: TGTGCCAGCAGCTGGGGACAGGGCGCCGGGGAGCTGTTTTTT. Its protein product is CASSWGQGAGELFF. The full variable domain, completed using reference TRBV7-8 and TRBJ2-2, is GAGVSQSPRYKVAKRGQDVALRCDPISGHVSLFWYQQALGQGPEFLTYFQNEAQLDKSGLPSDRFFAERPEGSVSTLKIQRTQQEDSAVYLCASSWGQGAGELFFGEGSRLTVL.

Only one count was recorded for this clone. The chain uses TRBV2 and TRBJ2-7, with 7 nucleotides matching TRBD2. The V and J ends lost 7 bases and 3 bases, in that order; junction bases with no gene match: 6. Germline CDR1 and CDR2: SNHLY and FYNNEI. The CDR3 contains 13 residues. CDR3 DNA sequence: TGTGCCAGCACTACTAGCGATTACTACGAGCAGTACTTC. Translated: CASTTSDYYEQYF.

The rearrangement joins TRBV19 to TRBJ1-1; possibly TRBD1 for D (5 bases). The germline gives CDR1 LNHDA, CDR2 SQIVND (reference sequence). The V end lost 7 bases, the J end lost 1 base, and 10 bases lay between the germline ends. The CDR3 length is 13 residues. The CDR3 DNA is TGTGCCAGTACGACAGCCCCGAACACTGAAGCTTTCTTT. Translation: CASTTAPNTEAFF.

The chain combines TRBV5-1 with TRBJ2-3; D gene uncertain. The length of the CDR3 is 18 residues. The V end was cut by 3 bases, the J end by 0 bases, with 20 bases between. Germline loops: CDR1 SGHRS, CDR2 YFSETQ. CDR3 sequence reads: CASSSAASTTSSTDTQYF. The CDR3 bases are TGCGCCAGCAGCTCAGCAGCGAGCACGACCTCTAGCACAGATACGCAGTATTTT.

The CDR3 reads CASSLGALWTDTQYF. CDR3 DNA sequence: TGTGCCAGCAGCTTAGGCGCTCTCTGGACAGATACGCAGTATTTT. The rearrangement joins TRBV11-3 to TRBJ2-3; D gene uncertain. Germline CDR1 SGHNT, CDR2 YENEEA. Trimming shortened V by 1 base and J by 3 bases, and 11 bases separated the two germline ends. The CDR3 sequence is 15 residues long.

The chain combines TRBV5-1 with TRBJ1-6, with D maybe TRBD1 (6 bases). Germline V lookup: CDR1 SGHRS, CDR2 YFSETQ. The ends were cut back, 4 bases at V and 6 bases at J, with 14 bases in the middle. CDR3 size: 15 residues. CDR3 region: CASSVRGDGNSPLHF. CDR3 in DNA: TGCGCCAGCAGCGTCAGGGGAGATGGTAATTCACCCCTCCACTTT.

V and J are TRBV7-2 and TRBJ1-1; 10 positions match TRBD1. V shed 7 bases, J shed 7 bases, and the junction held 6 bases outside the gene matches. CDR3 size: 13 residues. Germline V gene sequence: CDR1 SGHTA, CDR2 FQGNSA. CDR3: CASTEWDRGEAFF. The CDR3 DNA reads TGTGCCAGCACCGAATGGGACAGGGGTGAAGCTTTCTTT.

DNA for the CDR3: TGCGCCAGCAGCCAAGCCTGGCTGGCCCTCTACAATGAGCAGTTCTTC. It yields the protein CASSQAWLALYNEQFF. The chain has TRBV4-1 and TRBJ2-1, with D hard to call. Germline V gene sequence: CDR1 MGHRA, CDR2 YSYEKL. V was trimmed by 1 base and J by 3 bases, leaving 13 bases between them. This CDR3 comprises 16 residues.

V usage is TRBV11-2 and J usage is TRBJ1-2; 9 nucleotides line up with TRBD1. Germline V lookup: CDR1 SGHAT, CDR2 FQNNGV. The trim removed 5 bases at V and 7 bases at J, leaving 8 bases unmatched. The CDR3 contains 14 residues. Written as DNA, the CDR3 is TGTGCCAGCAGCACAACCCCGGGACAGGGTGGCTACACCTTC. Its translation is CASSTTPGQGGYTF.

The chain combines TRBV5-1 with TRBJ1-5, with 7 nucleotides matching TRBD1. J was trimmed by 7 bases and V by 0 bases; bases with no gene match: 7. Germline V gene data show CDR1 as SGHRS and CDR2 as YFSETQ. CDR3 length: 15 amino acids. In DNA form, the CDR3 reads TGCGCCAGCAGCTTGGTACAGGGGCCGGGACAGCCCCAGCATTTT. This translates into CASSLVQGPGQPQHF.

Only a few counts were recorded for this clone. The chain combines TRBV4-2 with TRBJ2-7; 7 nucleotides match TRBD2. V shed 0 bases and J 7 bases; nucleotides not matched to a gene: 9. Germline V lookup: CDR1 LGHNA, CDR2 YNFKEQ. This CDR3 comprises 15 residues. The CDR3: CASSQDVAGALEQYF. The CDR3 DNA reads as TGTGCCAGCAGCCAAGATGTGGCGGGAGCCTTGGAGCAGTACTTC.